The 32 T cell receptor beta chains given below trace back to one sample, sequenced in a study of beta chain features in type 1 diabetes. No antigen is known for these receptors. TCRB transcripts that were expressed got sequenced, as all of the isolated RNA had been reverse transcribed. Only in-frame clones appear in the TCRdb table, and some are missing; sequencing was by immunoSEQ multiplex PCR. The table shows 150,000 to 200,000 clones, with 9% occurring only once. Study-wide results and limits: Type 1 diabetes patients showed a moderate but significant shortening of TCRB CDR3s in all four CD4+ subsets.

The sample comprised central memory CD4+ T cells from blood. These receptors originate from a woman aged 30 to 39 with type 1 diabetes.

This chain links TRBV29-1 with TRBJ1-2, with D hard to call. V lost 7 bases and J 4 bases, leaving 13 bases between the germline ends. The CDR3 loop spans 12 amino acids. Germline CDR1 and CDR2: SQVTM and ANQGSEA. This chain's CDR3 is CSALYSSYGYTF. The DNA for the CDR3 is TGCAGCGCTTTATACAGCAGCTATGGCTACACCTTC.

The chain joins TRBV28 to TRBJ2-3; no clear D gene. With 5 bases removed from V and 5 bases from J, the gap between germline ends came to 11 bases. CDR1 MDHEN and CDR2 SYDVKM come from the germline V gene. The CDR3 runs 13 residues. CDR3 coding DNA: TGTGCCAGCAGTCGTTTCTCCCGAGATACGCAGTATTTT. Its translation: CASSRFSRDTQYF.

This chain's CDR3 is CASSSGTSGYISYEQYF. The CDR3 coding sequence is TGTGCCAGCAGTTCCGGGACTAGCGGGTATATTTCCTACGAGCAGTACTTC. The chain has TRBV28 and TRBJ2-7; TRBD2 matches at 12 bases. CDR1 is MDHEN, CDR2 SYDVKM, per germline. V lost 4 bases, J lost 1 base, and 8 bases stayed unmatched. This CDR3 is built from 17 residues.

V usage is TRBV28 and J usage is TRBJ2-7, with 11 bases identical to TRBD2. The CDR3 covers 15 residues. Germline V CDR1 and CDR2: MDHEN, SYDVKM. V lost 3 bases, J lost 4 bases, and 5 bases stayed unmatched. The CDR3 region has the DNA TGTGCCAGCAGTTTCGAAACTAGCGGGAGATACGAGCAGTACTTC. Translation: CASSFETSGRYEQYF.

This clone was found a few times. The CDR3 reads CASSQAGIYNEQFF. In DNA, the CDR3 is TGTGCCAGCAGCCAAGCCGGGATATACAATGAGCAGTTCTTC. V and J are TRBV14 and TRBJ2-1; D might be TRBD2 (5 bases). Germline values: CDR1 SGHDN, CDR2 FVKESK. The CDR3 totals 14 residues. V gave up 1 base and J gave up 4 bases, with 8 bases separating them.

This chain connects TRBV7-2 to TRBJ2-4; 7 positions match TRBD1. Germline CDR1 SGHTA, CDR2 FQGNSA. V lost 5 bases to trimming and J lost 6 bases; unmatched junction nucleotides: 7. This CDR3 region has 14 residues. For the CDR3, the DNA is TGTGCCAGCAGCCTGCGACAGGGTGGAAACATTCAGTACTTC. It encodes CASSLRQGGNIQYF.

In DNA form, the CDR3 reads TGTGCCACCAGCAGAGAAAAGAGGTTTGGCTACACCTTC. Translated, it gives CATSREKRFGYTF. V and J are TRBV15 and TRBJ1-2, with D hard to call. Germline V lookup: CDR1 LNHNV, CDR2 YYDKDF (reference sequence). The CDR3 runs 13 residues. The ends were cut back, 0 bases at V and 7 bases at J, with 9 bases in the middle.

J is TRBJ2-7 and V is TRBV29-1; 11 nucleotides match TRBD2. CDR3 size: 15 residues. Germline V gene sequence: CDR1 SQVTM, CDR2 ANQGSEA. V gave up 1 base and J gave up 3 bases; unmatched junction bases: 5. CDR3 in DNA: TGCAGCGTTGAAGGCACTAGCGGGAGCAGCTACGAGCAGTACTTC. This translates into CSVEGTSGSSYEQYF.

The chain is built from TRBV10-3 and TRBJ1-2; D perhaps matches TRBD1 (5 bases). Trimming stripped 3 bases from V and 6 bases from J, with 14 bases between. The CDR3 is 14 amino acids. Germline V CDR1 and CDR2: ENHRY, SYGVKD. Written as DNA, the CDR3 is TGTGCCATCAGTGATTATGGGGGGATTGATGGCTACACCTTC. This sequence encodes CAISDYGGIDGYTF.

This clone has only a few counts. The chain recombines TRBV6-5 with TRBJ1-4; 8 positions agree with TRBD1. After removal of 2 bases from V and 8 bases from J, the junction contained 4 bases not matched to a gene. This CDR3 comprises 14 residues. Germline lookup yields CDR1 MNHEY and CDR2 SVGAGI. The CDR3 spells CASSYDRGGEKLFF. The CDR3 nucleotides read TGTGCCAGCAGTTACGACAGGGGAGGCGAAAAACTGTTTTTT.

This chain links TRBV28 with TRBJ1-2, with D perhaps TRBD1 (6 bases). Trimming left V 6 bases short and J 3 bases short, with 8 bases between. Germline-derived CDR1 and CDR2 are MDHEN and SYDVKM. The CDR3 covers 12 residues. CDR3 bases: TGTGCCAGCAGCCGGACAGACTATGGCTACACCTTC. As protein: CASSRTDYGYTF.

This chain connects TRBV15 to TRBJ2-1, with 8 bases matching TRBD2. This CDR3 contains 13 residues. V shed 9 bases, J shed 8 bases, and the junction held 9 bases outside the gene matches. In germline, CDR1 is LNHNV, CDR2 YYDKDF (reference sequence). CDR3 nucleotide sequence: TGTGCCACGACAGCGGGAGTATCGGATGAGCAGTTCTTC. Residues: CATTAGVSDEQFF.

The V and J genes are TRBV2 and TRBJ1-4; D is unresolved. CDR3 length: 13 amino acids. V lost 8 bases, J lost 3 bases, and 10 bases lay in between. Germline V gives CDR1 SNHLY, CDR2 FYNNEI. CDR3 residues: CASAGPANEKLFF. The CDR3 bases are TGTGCCAGCGCGGGTCCCGCTAATGAAAAACTGTTTTTT.

This clone was seen a handful of times. V and J are TRBV5-1 and TRBJ2-5, with 8 bases fitting TRBD2. Germline trimming cut 0 bases from V and 2 bases from J; bases unmatched to any gene: 3. This CDR3 has 15 residues. Looked up from germline, CDR1 is SGHRS and CDR2 is YFSETQ. The CDR3 coding sequence is TGCGCCAGCAGCTTGGGTAGCGGGATTCAAGAGACCCAGTACTTC. This codes for CASSLGSGIQETQYF.

This clone was seen a few times. The V and J genes are TRBV6-5 and TRBJ1-2; the match to TRBD1 covers 11 bases. The length of the CDR3 is 14 residues. Germline lookup yields CDR1 MNHEY and CDR2 SVGAGI. V was clipped by 2 bases and J by 9 bases; unmatched bases: 5. CDR3 nucleotide sequence: TGTGCCAGCAGTTACCAAGGGACAGGGGGTCGCTACACCTTC. It specifies CASSYQGTGGRYTF.

The V call is TRBV5-6, the J call TRBJ2-7, with D possibly being TRBD2 (5 bases). Trimming shortened V by 0 bases and J by 1 base, and 8 bases separated the two germline ends. The CDR3 length is 14 residues. From germline, CDR1 is SGHDT and CDR2 YYEEEE. In nucleotides, the CDR3 is TGTGCCAGCAGCTTGGGGCCGGGATCCTACGAGCAGTACTTC. Protein product: CASSLGPGSYEQYF.

This chain joins TRBV11-3 and TRBJ1-1; 8 nucleotides align to TRBD1. CDR1 and CDR2 from the germline V gene are SGHNT and YENEEA. This CDR3 is built from 13 residues. J lost 3 bases, V lost 6 bases, and 3 bases had no gene match. CDR3 sequence (DNA): TGTGCCAGCAGACCAGGGGGCTACACTGAAGCTTTCTTT. Translated: CASRPGGYTEAFF.

The V and J genes are TRBV4-2 and TRBJ2-7, with 11 bases lining up with TRBD2. The CDR3 loop spans 16 amino acids. Germline CDR1 is LGHNA and CDR2 is YNFKEQ. J gave up 5 bases and V 0 bases, and 6 bases lay outside the gene matches. Here the CDR3 reads CASSQDWIAGGHEQYF. The CDR3 DNA follows: TGTGCCAGCAGCCAAGATTGGATAGCGGGAGGGCACGAGCAGTACTTC.

V gene TRBV4-1 combines with J gene TRBJ1-1, with 8 bases aligning to TRBD1. CDR3 size: 14 residues. The junction had 8 bases not matched to a gene; V was cut back by 4 bases and J by 7 bases. Germline values: CDR1 MGHRA, CDR2 YSYEKL. CDR3 sequence: CASSRNQGAFEAFF. The CDR3 coding sequence is TGCGCCAGCAGCCGCAACCAGGGGGCTTTTGAAGCTTTCTTT.

V is TRBV19 and J is TRBJ2-3; tentative D call: TRBD2 (6 bases). The CDR3 length is 14 residues. V dropped 3 bases and J dropped 1 base, with 8 bases sitting between them. The germline gives CDR1 LNHDA, CDR2 SQIVND (reference sequence). The CDR3 region has the DNA TGTGCCAGTAGTATGGGACTCCGCACAGATACGCAGTATTTT. It encodes CASSMGLRTDTQYF.

This clone appeared a few times. This chain links TRBV7-8 with TRBJ2-7, with D perhaps TRBD2 (6 bases). Trimming removed 5 bases from V and 4 bases from J, with 21 bases in between. The CDR3 is 16 amino acids. Germline CDR1 reads SGHVS; CDR2 reads FQNEAQ. The CDR3 here is CASSHVVVGSSYEQYF. Written as DNA, the CDR3 is TGTGCCAGCAGCCACGTCGTCGTCGGGAGTTCGTACGAGCAGTACTTC.

The rearrangement uses TRBV5-1 and TRBJ2-3; D may be TRBD2 (6 bases). Trimming shortened V by 1 base and J by 1 base, and 13 bases separated the two germline ends. The CDR3 runs 16 residues. Germline V gene lookup returns CDR1 SGHRS and CDR2 YFSETQ. DNA for the CDR3: TGCGCCAGCAGCTTGCCCCAGCGGGCAGGCACAGATACGCAGTATTTT. It codes for CASSLPQRAGTDTQYF.

The chain combines TRBV5-1 with TRBJ2-1; D possibly corresponds to TRBD2 (5 bases). Per the germline V gene, CDR1 is SGHRS and CDR2 is YFSETQ. This CDR3 contains 16 residues. Trimming took off 0 bases at V and 9 bases at J, with 19 bases between the two ends. The CDR3 reads CASSLDSRGRSGEQFF. DNA of the CDR3: TGCGCCAGCAGCTTGGACTCACGGGGTCGGTCTGGTGAGCAGTTCTTC.

This clone showed up just a few times. The chain combines TRBV28 with TRBJ2-1; TRBD1 is a possible D gene (6 bases). V was cut by 2 bases and J by 5 bases, with 10 bases left in between. Germline loops: CDR1 MDHEN, CDR2 SYDVKM. This CDR3 has 14 amino acids. The CDR3 coding sequence is TGTGCCAGCAGTTTACCACAGGGCAACAATGAGCAGTTCTTC. It translates to CASSLPQGNNEQFF. Full variable domain (missing parts from reference TRBV28 and TRBJ2-1): DVKVTQSSRYLVKRTGEKVFLECVQDMDHENMFWYRQDPGLGLRLIYFSYDVKMKEKGDIPEGYSVSREKKERFSLILESASTNQTSMYLCASSLPQGNNEQFFGPGTRLTVL.

V usage is TRBV29-1 and J usage is TRBJ2-1, with 11 bases identical to TRBD2. Germline V gene lookup returns CDR1 SQVTM and CDR2 ANQGSEA. The CDR3 loop spans 15 amino acids. Trimming cost V 6 bases and J 7 bases; bases outside gene matches: 11. CDR3 in DNA: TGCAGCGTAAAACCCCGACTAGCGGGGTATAATGAGCAGTTCTTC. This gives the protein CSVKPRLAGYNEQFF.

A few counts support this clone. The rearrangement uses TRBV7-9 and TRBJ2-3; 8 nucleotides line up with TRBD2. Trimming cost V 5 bases and J 6 bases; bases outside gene matches: 7. The CDR3 loop spans 14 amino acids. CDR1 and CDR2 from the germline V gene are SEHNR and FQNEAQ (reference sequence). CDR3 amino acids: CASSPTSVGDTQYF. The CDR3 nucleotides read TGTGCCAGCAGCCCGACTAGCGTGGGGGATACGCAGTATTTT.

This clone was seen more than once but under ten times. The V gene is TRBV9, the J gene TRBJ2-1; 8 bases are a match to TRBD2. The germline gives CDR1 SGDLS, CDR2 YYNGEE. CDR3 length equals 15 residues. V was clipped by 0 bases and J by 2 bases; unmatched bases: 1. The CDR3 DNA is TGTGCCAGCAGCGTAGACGGGAGGGCCTACAATGAGCAGTTCTTC. Translating gives CASSVDGRAYNEQFF.

The V call is TRBV30, the J call TRBJ2-7, with a weak D call TRBD1 (5 bases). Germline CDR1 GTSNPN, CDR2 SVGIG (reference sequence). V gave up 2 bases and J gave up 3 bases, with 8 bases separating them. CDR3 size: 12 residues. The CDR3 is CAWSIQGYEQYF. CDR3 DNA sequence: TGTGCCTGGAGTATCCAGGGCTACGAGCAGTACTTC. The whole variable domain, filled in from reference TRBV30 and TRBJ2-7, reads SQTIHQWPATLVQPVGSPLSLECTVEGTSNPNLYWYRQAAGRGLQLLFYSVGIGQISSEVPQNLSASRPQDRQFILSSKKLLLSDSGFYLCAWSIQGYEQYFGPGTRLTVT.

V is TRBV7-2 and J is TRBJ2-1; no clear D gene. This CDR3 region has 14 residues. The V end was cut by 5 bases, the J end by 8 bases, with 16 bases between. Germline CDR1 SGHTA, CDR2 FQGNSA. The CDR3 bases are TGTGCCAGCAGCCTCAGACTCACATCCCATGAGCAGTTCTTC. It is translated as CASSLRLTSHEQFF.

The chain is built from TRBV7-8 and TRBJ1-1; no reliable D call. The CDR3 is 14 amino acids. V dropped 1 base and J dropped 1 base, with 7 bases sitting between them. The germline V gene has CDR1 SGHVS and CDR2 FQNEAQ. Here the CDR3 DNA reads TGTGCCAGCAGCTTAGTTGCAGGGAACACTGAAGCTTTCTTT. The encoded protein is CASSLVAGNTEAFF.

The chain has TRBV4-1 and TRBJ1-4; no reliable D call. The CDR3 spans 14 residues. Germline V gene data show CDR1 as MGHRA and CDR2 as YSYEKL. Trimming shortened V by 4 bases and J by 5 bases, and 11 bases separated the two germline ends. The CDR3 is CASSPRGINEKLFF. DNA for the CDR3: TGCGCCAGCAGCCCACGAGGGATCAATGAAAAACTGTTTTTT.

This clone was observed a handful of times. Different DNA sequences within this sample yield the same CDR3. The chain couples TRBV11-3 to TRBJ1-5, with no clear D. Germline V gene sequence: CDR1 SGHNT, CDR2 YENEEA. The CDR3 covers 12 residues. Trimming cost V 2 bases and J 6 bases, with 5 bases left between them. The DNA of the CDR3 is TGTGCCAGCAGCTTAAGAGGTCAGCCCCAGCATTTT. Protein: CASSLRGQPQHF.